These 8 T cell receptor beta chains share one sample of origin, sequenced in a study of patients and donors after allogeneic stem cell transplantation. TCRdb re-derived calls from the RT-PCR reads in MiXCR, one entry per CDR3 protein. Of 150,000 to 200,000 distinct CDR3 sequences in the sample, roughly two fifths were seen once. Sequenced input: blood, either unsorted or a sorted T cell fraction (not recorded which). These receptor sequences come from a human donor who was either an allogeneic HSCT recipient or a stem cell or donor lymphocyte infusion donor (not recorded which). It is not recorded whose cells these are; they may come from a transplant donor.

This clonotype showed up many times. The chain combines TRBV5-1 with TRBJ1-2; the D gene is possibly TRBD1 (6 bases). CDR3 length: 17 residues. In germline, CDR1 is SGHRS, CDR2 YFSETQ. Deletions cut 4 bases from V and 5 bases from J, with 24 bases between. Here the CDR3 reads CASSLTGQLRPSYGYTF. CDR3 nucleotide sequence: TGCGCCAGCAGCCTGACGGGACAACTCAGGCCTAGTTATGGCTACACCTTC.

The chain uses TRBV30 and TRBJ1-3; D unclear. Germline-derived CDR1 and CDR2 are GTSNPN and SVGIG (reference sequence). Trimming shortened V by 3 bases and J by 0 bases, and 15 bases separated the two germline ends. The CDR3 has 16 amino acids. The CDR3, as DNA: TGTGCCTGGAGCCCCACCGAAGGTCACTCTGGAAACACCATATATTTT. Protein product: CAWSPTEGHSGNTIYF.

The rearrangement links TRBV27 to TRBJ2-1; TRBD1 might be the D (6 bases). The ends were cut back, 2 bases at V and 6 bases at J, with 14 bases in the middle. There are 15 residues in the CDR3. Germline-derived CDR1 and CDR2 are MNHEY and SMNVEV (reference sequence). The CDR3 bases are TGTGCCAGCAGTTTAGGGGGCGAATGGTTCAATGAGCAGTTCTTC. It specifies CASSLGGEWFNEQFF.

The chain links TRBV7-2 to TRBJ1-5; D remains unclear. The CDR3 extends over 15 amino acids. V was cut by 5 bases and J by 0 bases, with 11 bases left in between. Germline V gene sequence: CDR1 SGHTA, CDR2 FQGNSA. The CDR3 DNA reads TGTGCCAGCAGCACCCCGGGGATTAGCAATCAGCCCCAGCATTTT. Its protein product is CASSTPGISNQPQHF.

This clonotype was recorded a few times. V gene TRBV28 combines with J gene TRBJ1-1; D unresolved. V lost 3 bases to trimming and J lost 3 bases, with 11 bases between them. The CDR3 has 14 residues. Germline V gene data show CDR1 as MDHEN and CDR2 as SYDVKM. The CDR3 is CASSLTDLHTEAFF. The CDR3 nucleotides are TGTGCCAGCAGTTTGACGGACCTGCACACTGAAGCTTTCTTT. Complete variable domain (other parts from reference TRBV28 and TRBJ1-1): DVKVTQSSRYLVKRTGEKVFLECVQDMDHENMFWYRQDPGLGLRLIYFSYDVKMKEKGDIPEGYSVSREKKERFSLILESASTNQTSMYLCASSLTDLHTEAFFGQGTRLTVV.

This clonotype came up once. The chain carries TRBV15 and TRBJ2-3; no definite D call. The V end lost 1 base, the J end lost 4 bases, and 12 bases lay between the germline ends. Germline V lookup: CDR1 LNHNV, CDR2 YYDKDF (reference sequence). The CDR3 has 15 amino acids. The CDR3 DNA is TGTGCCACCAGCAGAGGGAAGGTGGTGGCAGATACGCAGTATTTT. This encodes CATSRGKVVADTQYF.

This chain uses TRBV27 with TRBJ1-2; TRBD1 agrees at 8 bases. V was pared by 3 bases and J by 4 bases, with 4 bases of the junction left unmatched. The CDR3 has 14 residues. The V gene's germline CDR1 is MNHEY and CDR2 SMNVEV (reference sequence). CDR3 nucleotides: TGTGCCAGCAGTTTCAGGGGGCACGGCTATGGCTACACCTTC. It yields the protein CASSFRGHGYGYTF.

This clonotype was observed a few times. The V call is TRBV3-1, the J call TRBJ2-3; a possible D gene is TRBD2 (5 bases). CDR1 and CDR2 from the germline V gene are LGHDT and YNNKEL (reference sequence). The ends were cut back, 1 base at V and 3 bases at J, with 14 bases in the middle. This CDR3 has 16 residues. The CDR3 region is CASSQVEGVWTDTQYF. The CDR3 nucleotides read TGTGCCAGCAGCCAAGTAGAGGGAGTATGGACAGATACGCAGTATTTT.